The next 6 T cell receptor beta chains were all read from a single sample in a study of Ad26.COV2.S vaccination and SARS-CoV-2 variants (dated by TCRdb to the early 2020s). Library creation used the immunoSEQ multiplex PCR assay. TCRdb retrieved this table from immuneACCESS and kept in-frame rearrangements only. Not all clones are present; in checked studies, unresolved V genes account for under half, and no reason is known for the remainder. This sample is represented by fewer than 400,000 clones; approximately 86% of them were singletons. 2.1% of the sample lies in the top ten. The treatment or condition label here, explained by the study, means: 15 to 20 received Ad26.COV2.S at low or high dose, single or two shots; several received placebo; per-sample allocation not given. Repertoires of vaccine and placebo recipients were sequenced from samples collected on day 63 after the first injection.

The specimen was peripheral blood, collected in a trial of Ad26.COV2.S vaccine versus placebo. These receptors came from a person between 18 and 65 years old who received the Ad26.COV2.S COVID-19 vaccine or a placebo.

There are a few counts of this clone. The gene calls are TRBV21-1 and TRBJ1-5. TRBV21-1 is deemed a pseudogene. The CDR3 contains 15 residues. CDR3 DNA sequence: TGTGCCAGCACTAATAGGAGGGGGAGAAATCAGCCCCAGCATTTT. Protein product: CASTNRRGRNQPQHF.

The chain combines TRBV19 with TRBJ2-7; 10 positions match TRBD1. In germline, CDR1 is LNHDA, CDR2 SQIVND (reference sequence). The CDR3 runs to 14 residues. The trim removed 4 bases at V and 5 bases at J, leaving 5 bases unmatched. Here the CDR3 DNA reads TGTGCCAGTAGTACGACAGGGGGCTATAACGAGCAGTACTTC. Translation: CASSTTGGYNEQYF.

This chain uses TRBV7-2 with TRBJ2-5, with 12 nucleotides matching TRBD2. In germline, CDR1 is SGHTA, CDR2 FQGNSA. The CDR3 has 17 residues. Trimming removed 0 bases from V and 2 bases from J; junction bases left unmatched: 4. The DNA for the CDR3 is TGTGCCAGCAGCTTAGCACGGACTAGCGGGGTGCAAGAGACCCAGTACTTC. It encodes CASSLARTSGVQETQYF.

This chain joins TRBV6-4 and TRBJ2-3; D is unclear. Per germline, CDR1 MRHNA and CDR2 SNTAGT. V lost 6 bases and J lost 4, with 14 bases in between. The CDR3 runs to 14 residues. The CDR3 DNA is TGTGCCAGCAGCGAAGGGCAGGACGCAGATACGCAGTATTTT. This codes for CASSEGQDADTQYF.

This sequence joins TRBV6-1 and TRBJ2-5; D may be TRBD1 or TRBD2 (6 bases each). Trimming shortened V by 5 bases and J by 3 bases, and 19 bases separated the two germline ends. The length of the CDR3 is 16 residues. The germline gives CDR1 MNHNS, CDR2 SASEGT. The CDR3 nucleotides read TGTGCCAGCAGTCAAGGGGGGACTCGAGGCAAAGAGACCCAGTACTTC. Its protein is CASSQGGTRGKETQYF.

The chain recombines TRBV5-4 with TRBJ2-2; D is unresolved. Germline CDR1 SGHNT, CDR2 YYREEE (reference sequence). V was cut by 1 base and J by 0 bases, with 7 bases left in between. The CDR3 totals 15 residues. CDR3 in DNA: TGTGCCAGCAGCTTGCACGGATCGAACACCGGGGAGCTGTTTTTT. Protein sequence: CASSLHGSNTGELFF.